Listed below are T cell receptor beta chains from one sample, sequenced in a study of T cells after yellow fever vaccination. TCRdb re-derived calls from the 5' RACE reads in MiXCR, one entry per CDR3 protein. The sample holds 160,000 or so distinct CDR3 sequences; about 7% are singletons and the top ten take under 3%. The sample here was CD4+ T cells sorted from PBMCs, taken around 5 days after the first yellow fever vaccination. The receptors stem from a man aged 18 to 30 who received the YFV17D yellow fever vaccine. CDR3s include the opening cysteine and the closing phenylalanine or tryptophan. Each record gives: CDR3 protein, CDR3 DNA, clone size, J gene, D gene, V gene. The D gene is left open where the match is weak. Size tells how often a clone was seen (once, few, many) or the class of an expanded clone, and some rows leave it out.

cdr3_aa: CASSPPQTTYEQYF
cdr3_nt: TGCGCCAGCAGCCCACCACAGACCACCTACGAGCAGTACTTC
clone_size: many
j_call: TRBJ2-7
d_call: .
v_call: TRBV5-1

cdr3_aa: CASSPGTDYEQYF
cdr3_nt: TGTGCCAGCTCACCCGGGACAGACTACGAGCAGTACTTC
clone_size: many
j_call: TRBJ2-7
d_call: TRBD1
v_call: TRBV18

cdr3_aa: CASSPTTGGLYEQYF
cdr3_nt: TGTGCCAGCTCACCAACGACAGGGGGTCTGTACGAGCAGTACTTC
clone_size: .
j_call: TRBJ2-7
d_call: TRBD1
v_call: TRBV18

cdr3_aa: CSARQNSNTGELFF
cdr3_nt: TGCAGTGCTAGACAGAACTCGAACACCGGGGAGCTGTTTTTT
clone_size: .
j_call: TRBJ2-2
d_call: .
v_call: TRBV20-1

cdr3_aa: CASTTRLGNTIYF
cdr3_nt: TGTGCCAGCACCACCCGGCTGGGAAACACCATATATTTT
clone_size: .
j_call: TRBJ1-3
d_call: .
v_call: TRBV12-3/TRBV12-4

cdr3_aa: CASSYNWALGAFF
cdr3_nt: TGTGCCAGCAGTTACAACTGGGCCCTAGGGGCTTTCTTT
clone_size: many
j_call: TRBJ1-1
d_call: .
v_call: TRBV6-2/TRBV6-3

cdr3_aa: CASSGDYRTGELFF
cdr3_nt: TGTGCCAGCAGTGGAGACTACCGAACCGGGGAGCTGTTTTTT
clone_size: many
j_call: TRBJ2-2
d_call: .
v_call: TRBV12-3/TRBV12-4

cdr3_aa: CASSRLGQGAYEQYF
cdr3_nt: TGTGCCAGCAGCCGCCTGGGACAGGGGGCGTACGAGCAGTACTTC
clone_size: many
j_call: TRBJ2-7
d_call: TRBD1
v_call: TRBV6-2/TRBV6-3

cdr3_aa: CATSASGAGANVLTF
cdr3_nt: TGTGCCACCAGTGCCTCGGGAGCTGGGGCCAACGTCCTGACTTTC
clone_size: .
j_call: TRBJ2-6
d_call: .
v_call: TRBV24-1

cdr3_aa: CASTPGAGQETQYF
cdr3_nt: TGTGCCAGCACCCCTGGGGCAGGACAAGAGACCCAGTACTTC
clone_size: many
j_call: TRBJ2-5
d_call: .
v_call: TRBV5-6

cdr3_aa: CASSPGIRYSNQPQHF
cdr3_nt: TGTGCCAGCTCACCGGGGATACGCTATAGCAATCAGCCCCAGCATTTT
clone_size: many
j_call: TRBJ1-5
d_call: .
v_call: TRBV18

cdr3_aa: CASSYSDSYYGYTF
cdr3_nt: TGTGCCAGCAGTTACTCGGACAGTTACTATGGCTACACCTTC
clone_size: many
j_call: TRBJ1-2
d_call: .
v_call: TRBV6-5

cdr3_aa: CASSLDGPMTETQYF
cdr3_nt: TGTGCCAGCAGCTTGGATGGTCCCATGACAGAGACCCAGTACTTC
clone_size: .
j_call: TRBJ2-5
d_call: .
v_call: TRBV5-4

cdr3_aa: CSARSDRELYEQYF
cdr3_nt: TGCAGTGCTAGATCGGACAGGGAGCTCTACGAGCAGTACTTC
clone_size: many
j_call: TRBJ2-7
d_call: TRBD1
v_call: TRBV20-1

cdr3_aa: CATIDRGGYEQYF
cdr3_nt: TGTGCCACTATCGACAGGGGAGGTTACGAGCAGTACTTC
clone_size: few
j_call: TRBJ2-7
d_call: TRBD1
v_call: TRBV2

cdr3_aa: CASSRGLAGGLVTDTQYF
cdr3_nt: TGTGCCAGCAGCCGAGGACTAGCGGGGGGGCTTGTCACAGATACGCAGTATTTT
clone_size: many
j_call: TRBJ2-3
d_call: TRBD2
v_call: TRBV7-3

cdr3_aa: CASSLGGLRGSPLHF
cdr3_nt: TGTGCCAGCAGCTTAGGGGGTCTGCGGGGTTCACCCCTCCACTTT
clone_size: .
j_call: TRBJ1-6
d_call: .
v_call: TRBV7-2

cdr3_aa: CASSLDAGTGGYEQYF
cdr3_nt: TGTGCCAGCAGCTTGGATGCCGGGACAGGGGGCTACGAGCAGTACTTC
clone_size: many
j_call: TRBJ2-7
d_call: TRBD1
v_call: TRBV5-5

cdr3_aa: CASSRSGGGSGELFF
cdr3_nt: TGTGCCAGCAGCCGTTCGGGGGGGGGCTCCGGGGAGCTGTTTTTT
clone_size: .
j_call: TRBJ2-2
d_call: TRBD2
v_call: TRBV7-3

cdr3_aa: CASSLAGSGQPQHF
cdr3_nt: TGTGCCAGCAGTTTAGCAGGGTCGGGTCAGCCCCAGCATTTT
clone_size: many
j_call: TRBJ1-5
d_call: .
v_call: TRBV12-3/TRBV12-4

cdr3_aa: CASSWSGGDYNEQFF
cdr3_nt: TGCGCCAGCAGCTGGAGCGGGGGTGATTACAATGAGCAGTTCTTC
clone_size: few
j_call: TRBJ2-1
d_call: TRBD2
v_call: TRBV5-1

cdr3_aa: CASRSGDNSPLHF
cdr3_nt: TGCGCCAGCCGATCAGGGGATAATTCACCCCTCCACTTT
clone_size: few
j_call: TRBJ1-6
d_call: .
v_call: TRBV5-1

cdr3_aa: CASSQGREASEQFF
cdr3_nt: TGTGCCAGCAGCCAAGGTAGGGAGGCCAGTGAGCAGTTCTTC
clone_size: many
j_call: TRBJ2-1
d_call: .
v_call: TRBV3-1